This T cell receptor (beta chain) was profiled in a study of T cells after yellow fever vaccination. This clonotype has a handful of counts. Its antigen is undetermined. In germline, CDR1 is KGHSH, CDR2 LQKENI. The CDR3 has 15 residues. V shed 3 bases, J shed 8 bases, and the junction held 10 bases outside the gene matches. A universal primer site and UMIs were added as TCR cDNA was made by 5'RACE template switching. A single record per CDR3 protein comes from TCRdb applying MiXCR to the 5' RACE reads. The data hold hundreds of thousands of distinct CDR3 sequences, with approximately 13% observed a single time. General observations from the study: Abundant contaminating clonotypes from the bulk population could appear in FACS-sorted repertoires.

The input for sequencing was PBMCs, taken on the day of the yellow fever booster vaccination. The rearrangement joins TRBV18 to TRBJ2-1; 7 positions agree with TRBD2. This TCR derives from a man aged 25-45 years who received the YFV17D yellow fever vaccine. CDR3 DNA: TGTGCCAGCTCACCTACGGGGGGACTAACCGATGAGCAGTTCTTC. Translating gives CASSPTGGLTDEQFF.